This T cell receptor (beta chain) originates from a study of T cell clonality in common variable immunodeficiency. Assay used: immunoSEQ multiplex PCR; TCRdb lists only in-frame clones, some missing. Altogether some 42,000 clones were found in the sample, and no singletons occur. This clone was observed many times. What it binds is unknown. Read coverage stops 3 residues before the CDR3 terminus; the germline J gene supplies the remainder. The V end was cut by 7 bases, the J end by 6 bases, with 16 bases between. CDR1 is DFQATT and CDR2 is SNEGSKA in the germline V gene (reference sequence). This CDR3 is 12 amino acids long. Broader study findings: T cell subpopulation sequencing would be needed to explain CVID clonality.

This chain uses TRBV20-1 with TRBJ2-7, with D unresolved. The material sequenced was peripheral blood mononuclear cells. The sequence was collected from a person aged 18 to 70 in good health. The CDR3 spells CSVSGPLGEQYF. Incomplete CDR3 DNA: TGCAGTGTCTCAGGCCCCCTGGGCGAG.